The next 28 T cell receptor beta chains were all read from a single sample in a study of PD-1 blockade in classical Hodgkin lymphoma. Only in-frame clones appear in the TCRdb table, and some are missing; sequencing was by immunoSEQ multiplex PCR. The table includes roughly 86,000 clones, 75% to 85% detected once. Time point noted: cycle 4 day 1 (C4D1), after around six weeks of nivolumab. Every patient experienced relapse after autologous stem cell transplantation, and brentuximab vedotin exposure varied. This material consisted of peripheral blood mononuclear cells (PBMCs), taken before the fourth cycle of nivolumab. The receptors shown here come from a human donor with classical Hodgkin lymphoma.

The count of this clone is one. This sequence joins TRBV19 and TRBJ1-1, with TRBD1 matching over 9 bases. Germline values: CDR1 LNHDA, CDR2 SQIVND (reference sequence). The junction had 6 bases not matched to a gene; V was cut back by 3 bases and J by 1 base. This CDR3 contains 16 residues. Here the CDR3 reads CASSMGTGRSNTEAFF. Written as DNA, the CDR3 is TGTGCCAGTAGTATGGGGACAGGGCGTTCGAACACTGAAGCTTTCTTT.

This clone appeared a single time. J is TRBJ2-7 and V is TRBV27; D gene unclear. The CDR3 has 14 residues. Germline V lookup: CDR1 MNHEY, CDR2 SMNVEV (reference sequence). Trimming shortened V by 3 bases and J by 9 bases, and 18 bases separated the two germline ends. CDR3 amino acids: CASSLSGPHRVQYF. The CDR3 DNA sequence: TGTGCCAGCAGTTTGTCCGGCCCCCATCGTGTGCAGTACTTC.

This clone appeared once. CDR3 sequence (DNA): TGTGCCAGCAGAAGCTCCTACGAGCAGTACTTC. Its protein product is CASRSSYEQYF. V and J are TRBV28 and TRBJ2-7, with D uncertain. The CDR3 has 11 amino acids. V was shortened by 6 bases and J by 0 bases, with 3 bases between the two germline ends. Germline CDR1 is MDHEN and CDR2 is SYDVKM. Complete variable domain (other parts from reference TRBV28 and TRBJ2-7): DVKVTQSSRYLVKRTGEKVFLECVQDMDHENMFWYRQDPGLGLRLIYFSYDVKMKEKGDIPEGYSVSREKKERFSLILESASTNQTSMYLCASRSSYEQYFGPGTRLTVT.

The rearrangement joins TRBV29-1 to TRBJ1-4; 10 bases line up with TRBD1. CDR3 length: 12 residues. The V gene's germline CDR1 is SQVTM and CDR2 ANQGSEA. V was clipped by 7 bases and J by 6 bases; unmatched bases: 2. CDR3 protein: CSGQGADEKLFF. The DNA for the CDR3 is TGCAGCGGACAGGGGGCCGATGAAAAACTGTTTTTT. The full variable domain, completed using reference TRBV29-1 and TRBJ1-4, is SAVISQKPSRDICQRGTSLTIQCQVDSQVTMMFWYRQQPGQSLTLIATANQGSEATYESGFVIDKFPISRPNLTFSTLTVSNMSPEDSSIYLCSGQGADEKLFFGSGTQLSVL.

CDR3 coding DNA: TGTGCCAGCAGCTTAGAGGCTGGCGGGAACACTGAAGCTTTCTTT. Translating it yields CASSLEAGGNTEAFF. The chain combines TRBV7-2 with TRBJ1-1, with D uncertain. This CDR3 spans 15 amino acids. Germline loops: CDR1 SGHTA, CDR2 FQGNSA. Trimming removed 1 base from V and 1 base from J, with 10 bases in between.

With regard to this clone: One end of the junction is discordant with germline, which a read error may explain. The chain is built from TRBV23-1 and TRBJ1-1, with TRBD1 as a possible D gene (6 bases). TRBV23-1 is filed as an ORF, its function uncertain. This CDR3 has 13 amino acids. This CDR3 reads CASRQSGASEAFF. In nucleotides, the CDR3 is TGCGCCAGCAGACAATCGGGGGCGTCGGAAGCTTTCTTT.

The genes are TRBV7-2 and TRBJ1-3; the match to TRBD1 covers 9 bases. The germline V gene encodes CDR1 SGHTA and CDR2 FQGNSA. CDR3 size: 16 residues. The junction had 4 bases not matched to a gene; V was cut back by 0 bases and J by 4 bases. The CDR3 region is CASSLATGTGGNTIYF. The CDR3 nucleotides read TGTGCCAGCAGCTTAGCGACAGGGACAGGGGGAAACACCATATATTTT.

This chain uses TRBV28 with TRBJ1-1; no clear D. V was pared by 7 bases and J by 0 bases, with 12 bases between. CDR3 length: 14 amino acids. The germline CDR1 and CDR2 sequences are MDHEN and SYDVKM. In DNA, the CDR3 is TGTGCCAGCATGGGCAGGCTTATGAACACTGAAGCTTTCTTT. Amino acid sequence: CASMGRLMNTEAFF.

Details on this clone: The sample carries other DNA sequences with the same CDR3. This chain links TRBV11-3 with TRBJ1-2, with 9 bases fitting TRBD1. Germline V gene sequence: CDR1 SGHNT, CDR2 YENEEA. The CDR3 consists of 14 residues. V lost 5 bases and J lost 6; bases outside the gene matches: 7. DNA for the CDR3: TGTGCCAGCAGCCCAACAGGGGGCCGGGATGGCTACACCTTC. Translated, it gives CASSPTGGRDGYTF.

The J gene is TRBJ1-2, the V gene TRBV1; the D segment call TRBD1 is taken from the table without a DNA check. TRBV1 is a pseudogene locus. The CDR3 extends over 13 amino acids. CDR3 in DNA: TGCACCAATGGGACAGGGGGCGCAGGAGGCTACACCTTC. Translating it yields CTNGTGGAGGYTF.

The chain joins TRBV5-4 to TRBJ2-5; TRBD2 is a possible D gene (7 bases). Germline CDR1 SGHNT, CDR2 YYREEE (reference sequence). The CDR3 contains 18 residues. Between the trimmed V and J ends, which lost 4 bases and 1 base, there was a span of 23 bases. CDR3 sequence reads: CASSGSGAAGASQETQYF. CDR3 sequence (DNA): TGTGCCAGCAGCGGGAGCGGGGCGGCAGGGGCTTCCCAAGAGACCCAGTACTTC.

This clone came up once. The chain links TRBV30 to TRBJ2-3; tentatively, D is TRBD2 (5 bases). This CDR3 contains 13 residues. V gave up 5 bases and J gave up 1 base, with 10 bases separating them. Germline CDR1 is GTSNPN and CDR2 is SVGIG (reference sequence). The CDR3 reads CAWDPGGTDTQYF. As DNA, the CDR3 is TGTGCCTGGGACCCCGGGGGCACAGATACGCAGTATTTT.

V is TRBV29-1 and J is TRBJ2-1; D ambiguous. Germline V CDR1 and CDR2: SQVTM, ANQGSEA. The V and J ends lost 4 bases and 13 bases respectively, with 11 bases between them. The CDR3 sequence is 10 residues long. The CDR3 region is CSVVPGPQFF. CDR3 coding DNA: TGCAGCGTTGTTCCCGGGCCCCAGTTCTTC.

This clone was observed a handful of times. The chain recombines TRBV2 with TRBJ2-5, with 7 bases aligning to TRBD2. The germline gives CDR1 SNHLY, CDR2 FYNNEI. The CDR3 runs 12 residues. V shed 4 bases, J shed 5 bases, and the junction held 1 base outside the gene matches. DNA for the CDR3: TGTGCCAGCAGTGTTAGCGGGGAGACCCAGTACTTC. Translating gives CASSVSGETQYF.

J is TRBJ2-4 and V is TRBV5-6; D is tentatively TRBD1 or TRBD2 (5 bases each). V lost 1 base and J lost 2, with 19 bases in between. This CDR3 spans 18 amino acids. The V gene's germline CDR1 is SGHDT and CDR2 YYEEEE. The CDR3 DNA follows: TGTGCCAGCAGCTTGATGGTGGGACCCCAGCTCCCCAAAAACATTCAGTACTTC. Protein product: CASSLMVGPQLPKNIQYF.

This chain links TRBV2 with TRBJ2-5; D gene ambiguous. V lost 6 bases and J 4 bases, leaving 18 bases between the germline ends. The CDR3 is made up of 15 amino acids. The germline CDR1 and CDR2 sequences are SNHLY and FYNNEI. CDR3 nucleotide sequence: TGTGCCAGCAGACCTTCGGGCCGCTTGATAGAGACCCAGTACTTC. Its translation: CASRPSGRLIETQYF.

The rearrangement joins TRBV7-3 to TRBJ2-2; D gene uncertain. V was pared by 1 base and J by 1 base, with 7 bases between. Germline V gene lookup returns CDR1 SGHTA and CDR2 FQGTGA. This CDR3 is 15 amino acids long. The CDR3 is CASSLIPGNTGELFF. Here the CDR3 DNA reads TGTGCCAGCAGCTTAATTCCCGGGAACACCGGGGAGCTGTTTTTT.

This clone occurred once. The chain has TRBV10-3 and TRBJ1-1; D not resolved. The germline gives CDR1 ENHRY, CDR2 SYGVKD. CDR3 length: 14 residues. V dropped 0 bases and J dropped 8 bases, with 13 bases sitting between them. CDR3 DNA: TGTGCCATCAGTGAGTCCTTAGGGCGCGGGGAAGCTTTCTTT. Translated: CAISESLGRGEAFF.

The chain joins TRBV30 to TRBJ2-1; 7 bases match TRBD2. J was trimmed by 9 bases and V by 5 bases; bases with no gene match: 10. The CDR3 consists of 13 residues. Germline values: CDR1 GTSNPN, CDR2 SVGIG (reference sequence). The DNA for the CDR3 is TGTGCCTGGGAGATGGGGGAGGGCCTTGAGCAGTTCTTC. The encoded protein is CAWEMGEGLEQFF.

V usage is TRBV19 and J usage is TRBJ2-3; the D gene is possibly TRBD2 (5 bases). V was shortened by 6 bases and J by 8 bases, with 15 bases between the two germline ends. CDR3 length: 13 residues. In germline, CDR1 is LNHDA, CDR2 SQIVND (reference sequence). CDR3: CASSFLSAGTQYF. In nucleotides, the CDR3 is TGTGCCAGTAGCTTCCTTAGCGCTGGTACGCAGTATTTT.

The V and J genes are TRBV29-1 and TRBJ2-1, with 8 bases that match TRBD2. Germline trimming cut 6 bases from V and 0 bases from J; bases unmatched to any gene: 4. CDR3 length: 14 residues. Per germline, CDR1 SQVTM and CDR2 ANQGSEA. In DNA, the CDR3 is TGCAGCGTGGTAGCGGGACACTCCTACAATGAGCAGTTCTTC. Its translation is CSVVAGHSYNEQFF.

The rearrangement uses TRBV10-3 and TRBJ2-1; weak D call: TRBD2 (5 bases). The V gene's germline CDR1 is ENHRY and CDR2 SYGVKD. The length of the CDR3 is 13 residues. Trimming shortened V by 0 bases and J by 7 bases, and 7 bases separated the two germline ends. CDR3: CAISESEGNEQFF. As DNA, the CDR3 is TGTGCCATCAGTGAGTCAGAGGGTAATGAGCAGTTCTTC.

The CDR3 bases are TGTGCCAGCAGCTTTGGGCCCCAGGAGACCCAGTACTTC. Translating gives CASSFGPQETQYF. The chain employs TRBV7-9 and TRBJ2-5; D is unclear. Germline values: CDR1 SEHNR, CDR2 FQNEAQ (reference sequence). The CDR3 is made up of 13 amino acids. V dropped 3 bases and J dropped 5 bases, with 10 bases sitting between them. The full variable domain, completed using reference TRBV7-9 and TRBJ2-5, is DTGVSQNPRHKITKRGQNVTFRCDPISEHNRLYWYRQTLGQGPEFLTYFQNEAQLEKSRLLSDRFSAERPKGSFSTLEIQRTEQGDSAMYLCASSFGPQETQYFGPGTRLLVL.

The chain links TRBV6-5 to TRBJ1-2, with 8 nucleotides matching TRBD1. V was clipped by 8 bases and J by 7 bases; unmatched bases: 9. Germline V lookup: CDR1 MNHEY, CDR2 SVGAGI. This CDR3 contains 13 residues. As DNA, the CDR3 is TGTGCCAGCGGAGCGACAGGGGCTTCTGGCTACACCTTC. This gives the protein CASGATGASGYTF.

The CDR3 here is CASSLDTIPSYEQYF. In DNA form, the CDR3 reads TGTGCCAGCAGCTTAGATACTATCCCGTCCTACGAGCAGTACTTC. V and J are TRBV7-2 and TRBJ2-7; D unresolved. Germline V gene sequence: CDR1 SGHTA, CDR2 FQGNSA. This CDR3 has 15 residues. Trimming stripped 1 base from V and 1 base from J, with 11 bases between.

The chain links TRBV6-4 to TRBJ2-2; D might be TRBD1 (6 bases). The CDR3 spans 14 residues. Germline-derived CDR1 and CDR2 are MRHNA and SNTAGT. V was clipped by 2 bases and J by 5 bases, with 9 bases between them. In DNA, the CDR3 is TGTGCCAGCAGTGACCAAAGGGGGACCGGGGAGCTGTTTTTT. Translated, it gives CASSDQRGTGELFF.

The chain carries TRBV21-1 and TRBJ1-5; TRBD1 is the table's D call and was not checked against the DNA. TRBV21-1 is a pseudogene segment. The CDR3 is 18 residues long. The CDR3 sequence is CASSRGQGDPYSNQPQHF. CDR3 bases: TGTGCCAGCAGCAGGGGACAGGGGGACCCTTATAGCAATCAGCCCCAGCATTTT.

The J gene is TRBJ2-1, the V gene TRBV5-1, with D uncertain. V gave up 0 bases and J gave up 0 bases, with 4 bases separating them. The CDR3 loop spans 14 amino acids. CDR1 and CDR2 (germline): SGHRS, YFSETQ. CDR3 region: CASSLGNSYNEQFF. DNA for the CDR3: TGCGCCAGCAGCTTGGGTAACTCCTACAATGAGCAGTTCTTC.